A selection of T cell receptor beta chains follows, all from one sample in a study of vaccination and CD4 T cells after COVID-19. MiXCR, run by TCRdb on the PCR reads, gives a single entry per CDR3 protein. The profile shows some 25,000 distinct CDR3 sequences, around 45% of them singletons. These receptors lack a known antigen. Sequencing was done on a sample of CD4+ T cells from blood, cultured in vitro. The source of these receptors is a human donor who had recovered from COVID-19. CDR3s include the opening cysteine and the closing phenylalanine or tryptophan. Fields, in order: V gene, clone size, J gene, D gene, CDR3 DNA, CDR3 protein. The D gene is left open where the match is weak. Rows give clone size only sometimes, using once, few, many, or a class for an expanded clone.

v_gene: TRBV20-1; abundance: -; j_gene: TRBJ1-5; d_gene: -; CDR3nt: TGCAGTGCTAGAGAGCAGGGAGCCCCTGTGGGCAATCAGCCCCAGCATTTT; CDR3aa: CSAREQGAPVGNQPQHF
v_gene: TRBV7-2; abundance: few; j_gene: TRBJ2-7; d_gene: -; CDR3nt: TGTGCCAGCAGCTTAGAATCGGGGGCGGAGGGATACTTC; CDR3aa: CASSLESGAEGYF
v_gene: TRBV6-5; abundance: few; j_gene: TRBJ2-7; d_gene: TRBD2; CDR3nt: TGTGCCAGCAGTTACTCGACTGCGGGAGGGTTCTACGAGCAGTACTTC; CDR3aa: CASSYSTAGGFYEQYF
v_gene: TRBV6-1; abundance: -; j_gene: TRBJ2-3; d_gene: -; CDR3nt: TGTGCCAGCAGTGACCGGGGAAGGCGGGATACGCAGTATTTT; CDR3aa: CASSDRGRRDTQYF
v_gene: TRBV11-2; abundance: once; j_gene: TRBJ2-1; d_gene: -; CDR3nt: TGTGCCAGCAGCTCAACCCCCAGGGTAAGTGAGCAGTTCTTC; CDR3aa: CASSSTPRVSEQFF
v_gene: TRBV7-3; abundance: few; j_gene: TRBJ1-1; d_gene: -; CDR3nt: TGTGCCAGCAGCCAAGGGCCTAACACTGAAGCTTTCTTT; CDR3aa: CASSQGPNTEAFF
v_gene: TRBV5-1; abundance: -; j_gene: TRBJ2-7; d_gene: -; CDR3nt: TGCGCCAGCAGCCTGGGGCCGCCCAGGAGCTCCTACGAGCAGTACTTC; CDR3aa: CASSLGPPRSSYEQYF
v_gene: TRBV5-1; abundance: -; j_gene: TRBJ2-7; d_gene: TRBD2; CDR3nt: TGCGCCAGCAGCATTAGCGGGGGGCCCACCTACGAGCAGTACTTC; CDR3aa: CASSISGGPTYEQYF
v_gene: TRBV28; abundance: -; j_gene: TRBJ1-1; d_gene: -; CDR3nt: TGTGCCAGCAGTTTATCACGGGGGCCTTCGAACACTGAAGCTTTCTTT; CDR3aa: CASSLSRGPSNTEAFF
v_gene: TRBV6-1; abundance: -; j_gene: TRBJ2-1; d_gene: -; CDR3nt: TGTGCCAGCAGTGATAACGGTCTTTACAATGAGCAGTTCTTC; CDR3aa: CASSDNGLYNEQFF
v_gene: TRBV7-2; abundance: few; j_gene: TRBJ2-3; d_gene: TRBD1; CDR3nt: TGTGCCAGCAGTGGACCCGGGACAGGGCGATCAGATACGCAGTATTTT; CDR3aa: CASSGPGTGRSDTQYF
v_gene: TRBV2; abundance: few; j_gene: TRBJ1-5; d_gene: -; CDR3nt: TGTGCCAGCAGTGAACAGGGTGGATGGGGGCAGCCCCAGCATTTT; CDR3aa: CASSEQGGWGQPQHF
v_gene: TRBV20-1; abundance: -; j_gene: TRBJ2-7; d_gene: TRBD1; CDR3nt: TGCAGTGCTAGCGGGACAGGGGGTCGCTTCTACGAGCAGTACTTC; CDR3aa: CSASGTGGRFYEQYF
v_gene: TRBV27; abundance: once; j_gene: TRBJ1-2; d_gene: TRBD1; CDR3nt: TGTGCCAGCAGTTTATCCCTCAGGGGGCTGGGCTATGGCTACACCTTC; CDR3aa: CASSLSLRGLGYGYTF
v_gene: TRBV2; abundance: -; j_gene: TRBJ2-5; d_gene: -; CDR3nt: TGTGCCAGCAGTGTGGCAGCTTTCTGGACCCAGTACTTC; CDR3aa: CASSVAAFWTQYF
v_gene: TRBV11-3; abundance: few; j_gene: TRBJ2-5; d_gene: -; CDR3nt: TGTGCCAGCAGCTTAGTTCTGGGGGCGAGAGAGACCCAGTACTTC; CDR3aa: CASSLVLGARETQYF
v_gene: TRBV7-2; abundance: few; j_gene: TRBJ1-5; d_gene: -; CDR3nt: TGTGCCAGCAGCTTTACCCCAAATGGGAATCAGCCCCAGCATTTT; CDR3aa: CASSFTPNGNQPQHF
v_gene: TRBV11-3; abundance: -; j_gene: TRBJ2-2; d_gene: -; CDR3nt: TGTGCCAGCAGCGGGGGGGGCGACACCGGGGAGCTGTTTTTT; CDR3aa: CASSGGGDTGELFF
v_gene: TRBV6-5; abundance: -; j_gene: TRBJ1-2; d_gene: TRBD1; CDR3nt: TGTGCCAGCAGTTACCAAGGACAGGGGGCGGGCGGCTACACCTTC; CDR3aa: CASSYQGQGAGGYTF
v_gene: TRBV6-1; abundance: -; j_gene: TRBJ2-2; d_gene: TRBD1; CDR3nt: TGTGCCAGCAGAGGGACAGGCGGGACCGGGGAGCTGTTTTTT; CDR3aa: CASRGTGGTGELFF
v_gene: TRBV20-1; abundance: few; j_gene: TRBJ1-1; d_gene: -; CDR3nt: TGCAGTGCTAAAGAGGGACGGAACCCGAACACTGAAGCTTTCTTT; CDR3aa: CSAKEGRNPNTEAFF
v_gene: TRBV20-1; abundance: -; j_gene: TRBJ2-3; d_gene: -; CDR3nt: TGCAGTGCAAAAGGGGAGAGCACAGATACGCAGTATTTT; CDR3aa: CSAKGESTDTQYF
v_gene: TRBV6-1; abundance: -; j_gene: TRBJ2-5; d_gene: TRBD1; CDR3nt: TGTGCCAGCTCGGGACAGGTCCAAGAGACCCAGTACTTC; CDR3aa: CASSGQVQETQYF
v_gene: TRBV2; abundance: -; j_gene: TRBJ2-5; d_gene: -; CDR3nt: TGTGCCAGCAGGGGGGCTACCTGGTACCAAGAGACCCAGTACTTC; CDR3aa: CASRGATWYQETQYF
v_gene: TRBV7-2; abundance: -; j_gene: TRBJ2-5; d_gene: -; CDR3nt: TGTGCCAGCAGCTTAGCGGTCCGGGGAAGAGGGACCCAGTACTTC; CDR3aa: CASSLAVRGRGTQYF
v_gene: TRBV12-3/TRBV12-4; abundance: -; j_gene: TRBJ1-5; d_gene: TRBD1; CDR3nt: TGTGCCAGCAGTATCCAGGGGGATCAGCCCCAGCATTTT; CDR3aa: CASSIQGDQPQHF
v_gene: TRBV1; abundance: -; j_gene: TRBJ2-2; d_gene: -; CDR3nt: TGCACCAGCAGCCAATTACGACAGGACCCGAACACCGGGGAGCTGTTTTTT; CDR3aa: CTSSQLRQDPNTGELFF
v_gene: TRBV19; abundance: -; j_gene: TRBJ1-1; d_gene: TRBD1; CDR3nt: TGTGCCAGTTCAGTATGGGGGCGGGGACAGAAGCACACTGAAGCTTTCTTT; CDR3aa: CASSVWGRGQKHTEAFF
v_gene: TRBV28; abundance: -; j_gene: TRBJ1-6; d_gene: TRBD1; CDR3nt: TGTGCCAGCAGTTCGACACAGGGGATCCTGTATTCACCCCTCCACTTT; CDR3aa: CASSSTQGILYSPLHF
v_gene: TRBV20-1; abundance: few; j_gene: TRBJ2-7; d_gene: -; CDR3nt: TGCAGTGCTAGAGATGACCCCTACGAGCAGTACTTC; CDR3aa: CSARDDPYEQYF
v_gene: TRBV5-4; abundance: few; j_gene: TRBJ1-2; d_gene: -; CDR3nt: TGTGCCAGCAGCCCTACACGAGGCTATGGCTACACCTTC; CDR3aa: CASSPTRGYGYTF
v_gene: TRBV7-6; abundance: -; j_gene: TRBJ2-1; d_gene: -; CDR3nt: TGTGCCAGCAGCCCCCGGGGGCAGAGCTCCTACAATGAGCAGTTCTTC; CDR3aa: CASSPRGQSSYNEQFF
v_gene: TRBV12-3/TRBV12-4; abundance: -; j_gene: TRBJ2-1; d_gene: -; CDR3nt: TGTGCCATCACGGGGGCCTACAATGAGCAGTTCTTC; CDR3aa: CAITGAYNEQFF
v_gene: TRBV4-2; abundance: -; j_gene: TRBJ2-3; d_gene: -; CDR3nt: TGTGCCAGCAGCCAAGGGACCTCTGCAGATACGCAGTATTTT; CDR3aa: CASSQGTSADTQYF
v_gene: TRBV6-1; abundance: few; j_gene: TRBJ1-1; d_gene: -; CDR3nt: TGTGCCAGCACCAAAAAAGTGAACACTGAAGCTTTCTTT; CDR3aa: CASTKKVNTEAFF
v_gene: TRBV20-1; abundance: -; j_gene: TRBJ2-2; d_gene: TRBD1; CDR3nt: TGCAGTGCTACGACAGGGGGAGATACCGGGGGGCTGTTTTTT; CDR3aa: CSATTGGDTGGLFF
v_gene: TRBV7-9; abundance: -; j_gene: TRBJ1-2; d_gene: TRBD1; CDR3nt: TGTGCCAGCAGCCGCCTAGGACAGGAGGAAAACTATGGCTACACCTTC; CDR3aa: CASSRLGQEENYGYTF
v_gene: TRBV27; abundance: -; j_gene: TRBJ1-2; d_gene: -; CDR3nt: TGTGCCAGCAGTTTATATGGGACTGGGAACTATGGCTACACCTTC; CDR3aa: CASSLYGTGNYGYTF
v_gene: TRBV7-7; abundance: -; j_gene: TRBJ2-5; d_gene: TRBD2; CDR3nt: TGTGCTAGCAGCTTAGGTTCCGGGACTAGCGGCCAAGAGACCCAGTACTTC; CDR3aa: CASSLGSGTSGQETQYF
v_gene: TRBV6-1; abundance: -; j_gene: TRBJ1-5; d_gene: TRBD1; CDR3nt: TGTGCCAGCAGTGCAACCCAGGGGGCATTTCAGCCCCAGCATTTT; CDR3aa: CASSATQGAFQPQHF
v_gene: TRBV25-1; abundance: few; j_gene: TRBJ2-7; d_gene: TRBD2; CDR3nt: TGTGCCAGCAGTGGGGACTTCCCGGGGGGGAGCTACGAGCAGTACTTC; CDR3aa: CASSGDFPGGSYEQYF
v_gene: TRBV20-1; abundance: few; j_gene: TRBJ1-4; d_gene: -; CDR3nt: TGCAGTGCTAGGGGAAGCAGGGGAACTAATGAAAAACTGTTTTTT; CDR3aa: CSARGSRGTNEKLFF
v_gene: TRBV2; abundance: few; j_gene: TRBJ1-2; d_gene: -; CDR3nt: TGTGCCAGCAGTAGTCGGACAACGGACTATGGCTACACCTTC; CDR3aa: CASSSRTTDYGYTF
v_gene: TRBV5-4; abundance: -; j_gene: TRBJ1-1; d_gene: -; CDR3nt: TGTGCCAGCAGCCCCGGTTTAGACACTGAAGCTTTCTTT; CDR3aa: CASSPGLDTEAFF
v_gene: TRBV11-1; abundance: -; j_gene: TRBJ2-1; d_gene: -; CDR3nt: TGTGCCAGCAGCCCGCCGGGACTCCACACCGTGAATGAGCAGTTCTTC; CDR3aa: CASSPPGLHTVNEQFF